This T cell receptor (beta chain) was recovered during a study of T cell changes during pregnancy in multiple sclerosis. Assay: immunoSEQ multiplex PCR; the TCRdb copy retains only in-frame clones and omits some. Of roughly 60,000 clones in the sample, around 90% were seen once. CDR1 and CDR2 (germline): MDHEN, SYDVKM. The junction had 3 bases not matched to a gene; V was cut back by 4 bases and J by 1 base. The CDR3 has 15 residues. Sequences were derived from CD4+ T cells from peripheral blood mononuclear cells, sampled in the first trimester of pregnancy. This receptor was obtained from a female donor with multiple sclerosis, enrolled in a pregnancy study. The chain uses TRBV28 and TRBJ1-2; TRBD1 matches 10 bases. The CDR3: CASSWGTGDNYGYTF. CDR3 bases: TGTGCCAGCAGTTGGGGGACAGGGGATAACTATGGCTACACCTTC.